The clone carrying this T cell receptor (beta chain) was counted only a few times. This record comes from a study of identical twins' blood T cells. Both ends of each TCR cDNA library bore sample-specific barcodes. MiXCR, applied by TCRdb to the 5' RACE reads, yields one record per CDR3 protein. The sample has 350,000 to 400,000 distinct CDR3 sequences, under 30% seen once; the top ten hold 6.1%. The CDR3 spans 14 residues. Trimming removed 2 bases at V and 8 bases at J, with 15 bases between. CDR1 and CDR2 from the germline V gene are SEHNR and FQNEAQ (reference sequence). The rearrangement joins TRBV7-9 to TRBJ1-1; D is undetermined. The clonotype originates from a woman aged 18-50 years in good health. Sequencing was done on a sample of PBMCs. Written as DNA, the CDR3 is TGTGCCAGCAGCTTAACCTTATCCCTAGCCGAAGCTTTCTTT. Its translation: CASSLTLSLAEAFF.